The 15 T cell receptor beta chains given below trace back to one sample, sequenced in a study of T cell responses to AZD1222 COVID-19 vaccine. Method: immunoSEQ multiplex PCR; TCRdb's copy keeps in-frame clones and lacks some. The profile covers about 69,000 clones, with roughly 80% appearing a single time and roughly 25% taken by the ten largest. The material was peripheral blood, obtained 28 days after the second AZD1222 dose. The origin of the receptors is an adult who received the AZD1222 COVID-19 vaccine.

The chain links TRBV24-1 to TRBJ1-2; D gene unclear. Germline CDR1 and CDR2: KGHDR and SFDVKD. V was trimmed by 6 bases and J by 5 bases, leaving 12 bases between them. This CDR3 comprises 13 residues. CDR3 sequence reads: CATSLGDRYGYTF. In DNA, the CDR3 is TGTGCCACCAGTCTGGGAGACCGATATGGCTACACCTTC.

CDR3 amino acids: CASSFEGRGQPQHF. CDR3 sequence (DNA): TGTGCCAGCAGCTTTGAAGGAAGAGGTCAGCCCCAGCATTTT. This chain joins TRBV7-2 and TRBJ1-5; D ambiguous. The CDR3 is 14 residues long. Deletions cut 3 bases from V and 6 bases from J, with 12 bases between. Germline lookup yields CDR1 SGHTA and CDR2 FQGNSA.

The chain joins TRBV5-4 to TRBJ1-2; D possibly corresponds to TRBD1 (5 bases). Germline V CDR1 and CDR2: SGHNT, YYREEE (reference sequence). V was clipped by 6 bases and J by 5 bases, with 20 bases between them. The CDR3 has 15 amino acids. CDR3 DNA: TGTGCCAGCACCCGGGATATCGGGGGATTGTATGGCTACACCTTC. Translation: CASTRDIGGLYGYTF.

This clone occurred a few times. This chain links TRBV15 with TRBJ2-7, with D unresolved. The CDR3 is 11 residues long. Trimming cost V 1 base and J 4 bases, with 2 bases left between them. Germline lookup yields CDR1 LNHNV and CDR2 YYDKDF (reference sequence). CDR3 loop: CATSRGYEQYF. In nucleotides, the CDR3 is TGTGCCACCAGCAGAGGGTACGAGCAGTACTTC. The complete variable domain, with remaining parts taken from reference TRBV15 and TRBJ2-7, reads DAMVIQNPRYQVTQFGKPVTLSCSQTLNHNVMYWYQQKSSQAPKLLFHYYDKDFNNEADTPDNFQSRRPNTSFCFLDIRSPGLGDTAMYLCATSRGYEQYFGPGTRLTVT.

The J gene is TRBJ2-5, the V gene TRBV30, with D unclear. The CDR3 length is 13 residues. The V and J ends lost 0 bases and 0 bases respectively, with 5 bases between them. Germline CDR1 reads GTSNPN; CDR2 reads SVGIG (reference sequence). The CDR3 here is CAWSVMYQETQYF. Here the CDR3 DNA reads TGTGCCTGGAGTGTGATGTACCAAGAGACCCAGTACTTC.

The V call is TRBV25-1, the J call TRBJ2-3; the D gene is possibly TRBD1 (6 bases). CDR1 and CDR2 from the germline V gene are MGHDK and SYGVNS. Trimming removed 5 bases at V and 2 bases at J, with 14 bases between. The CDR3 runs to 15 residues. The CDR3 protein is CASSSGQWDTDTQYF. As DNA, the CDR3 is TGTGCCAGCAGTTCAGGACAGTGGGACACAGATACGCAGTATTTT.

This chain uses TRBV2 with TRBJ2-7; 9 bases map to TRBD1. V trimming: 7 bases; J trimming: 6 bases; junction bases outside the gene matches: 7. CDR1 is SNHLY, CDR2 FYNNEI, per germline. The CDR3 consists of 13 residues. The CDR3 DNA reads as TGTGCCAGCACTGGGACAGGGTTCGGCGAGCAGTACTTC. It codes for CASTGTGFGEQYF.

The chain links TRBV2 to TRBJ2-5, with D uncertain. CDR3 size: 14 residues. The germline V gene encodes CDR1 SNHLY and CDR2 FYNNEI. V was cut by 5 bases and J by 2 bases, with 12 bases left in between. The CDR3 DNA follows: TGTGCCAGCAGTAAACCCGGGCGGCAAGAGACCCAGTACTTC. This sequence encodes CASSKPGRQETQYF. Full variable domain (rest looked up from reference TRBV2 and TRBJ2-5): EPEVTQTPSHQVTQMGQEVILRCVPISNHLYFYWYRQILGQKVEFLVSFYNNEISEKSEIFDDQFSVERPDGSNFTLKIRSTKLEDSAMYFCASSKPGRQETQYFGPGTRLLVL.

This clone was found a few times. V is TRBV3-1 (or the pseudogene TRBV3-2) and J is TRBJ2-5, with a weak D call TRBD1 (6 bases). V was cut by 1 base and J by 7 bases, with 16 bases left in between. Germline V lookup: CDR1 LGHDT, CDR2 YNNKEL (reference sequence). The CDR3 covers 15 residues. The CDR3 DNA follows: TGTGCCAGCAGCCAAGTCGCAGGGGCACAGGTGACCCAGTACTTC. As protein: CASSQVAGAQVTQYF.

This clone was counted a single time. The chain is built from TRBV9 and TRBJ2-5; perhaps TRBD1 as D (5 bases). Deletions cut 0 bases from V and 3 bases from J, with 12 bases between. The CDR3 has 15 amino acids. In germline, CDR1 is SGDLS, CDR2 YYNGEE. For the CDR3, the DNA is TGTGCCAGCAGCGTAGGGGGCGGTACCAAAGAGACCCAGTACTTC. This gives the protein CASSVGGGTKETQYF.

The chain has TRBV6-5 and TRBJ2-3; tentatively, D is TRBD2 (6 bases). V shed 8 bases and J shed 5 bases, with 17 bases lying between them. The CDR3 is 14 amino acids. Germline V gives CDR1 MNHEY, CDR2 SVGAGI. CDR3 residues: CASGQGLVLDTQYF. CDR3 nucleotides: TGTGCCAGCGGGCAGGGACTTGTATTAGATACGCAGTATTTT.

This chain uses TRBV2 with TRBJ1-2; possibly TRBD1 for D (6 bases). Germline CDR1 is SNHLY and CDR2 is FYNNEI. CDR3 length: 14 residues. V lost 3 bases to trimming and J lost 4 bases, with 12 bases between them. The CDR3, as DNA: TGTGCCAGCAGTGAGAGGGGGGCCAGCTATGGCTACACCTTC. Its protein is CASSERGASYGYTF.

This rearrangement joins TRBV10-3 to TRBJ2-7; possible D gene TRBD1, 5 bases. The CDR3 has 12 residues. The V end lost 6 bases, the J end lost 6 bases, and 12 bases lay between the germline ends. Germline-derived CDR1 and CDR2 are ENHRY and SYGVKD. The CDR3 nucleotides read TGTGCCATCAGGGGTTTCGACAGCGAGCAGTACTTC. Protein product: CAIRGFDSEQYF.

This clone was detected only a few times. The genes are TRBV7-2 and TRBJ2-3; 7 bases are a match to TRBD2. This CDR3 has 14 amino acids. Germline V CDR1 and CDR2: SGHTA, FQGNSA. The trim removed 5 bases at V and 3 bases at J, leaving 5 bases unmatched. The CDR3 DNA reads as TGTGCCAGCAGCCTGACTAGCATAACAGATACGCAGTATTTT. Residues: CASSLTSITDTQYF.

The chain is built from TRBV18 and TRBJ1-1; weak D call: TRBD1 (6 bases). The CDR3 runs to 13 residues. V lost 2 bases to trimming and J lost 5 bases, with 9 bases between them. CDR1 KGHSH and CDR2 LQKENI come from the germline V gene. The CDR3 loop reads CASSPSGETEAFF. CDR3 DNA sequence: TGTGCCAGCTCACCATCAGGGGAAACTGAAGCTTTCTTT.